Listed below are T cell receptor beta chains from one sample, sequenced in a study of tumor-infiltrating lymphocytes in primary liver carcinoma. MiXCR, applied by TCRdb to the multiplex PCR reads, yields one record per CDR3 protein. The profile shows roughly 120,000 distinct CDR3 sequences, around 64% of them singletons. The material sequenced was liver tumor tissue from sampling region 3. These receptors all come from a woman aged 60 to 75 with primary liver carcinoma and hepatitis B virus infection. Both conserved end residues are part of each CDR3. Each record gives: J gene, clone size, V gene, D gene, CDR3 DNA, CDR3 protein. D genes are given only for firm matches. Clone size is stated in some rows and not others, as once, few, many or a class when expanded.

J: TRBJ2-1
size: NA
V: TRBV10-3
D: NA
DNA: TGTGCCATCAGTGAGTCGCCAGCCTACAATGAGCAGTCCTTC
CDR3: CAISESPAYNEQSF

J: TRBJ2-5
size: NA
V: TRBV29-1
D: NA
DNA: TGCAGTGTTGAACCGGCCAGGGGACTGCAAGAGACCCAGTACTTC
CDR3: CSVEPARGLQETQYF

J: TRBJ2-1
size: few
V: TRBV10-3
D: NA
DNA: TGTGCCATCAGTCAACAGGACGGGCTAAACAATGAGCAGTTCTTC
CDR3: CAISQQDGLNNEQFF

J: TRBJ1-1
size: many
V: TRBV6-6
D: NA
DNA: TGTGCCAGCAGTCCGACACTTGCGGGGAGAACTGAAGCTTTCTTT
CDR3: CASSPTLAGRTEAFF

J: TRBJ2-7
size: NA
V: TRBV11-2
D: NA
DNA: TGTGCCAGCAGATGGACGAGACAGCCATACGAGCAGTACTTC
CDR3: CASRWTRQPYEQYF

J: TRBJ1-2
size: NA
V: TRBV7-9
D: TRBD1
DNA: TGTGCCAGCAGCTTAGCGTCTTGGACAGGGGATTATGGCTACACCTTC
CDR3: CASSLASWTGDYGYTF

J: TRBJ2-3
size: NA
V: TRBV6-2/TRBV6-3
D: NA
DNA: TGTGCCAGCAGTTACGCGGAAACCCGCACAGATATGCGGTATTTT
CDR3: CASSYAETRTDMRYF

J: TRBJ1-1
size: many
V: TRBV5-4
D: NA
DNA: TGTGCCAGCAGCCCTCAGACGGAGAACACTGAAGCTTTCTTT
CDR3: CASSPQTENTEAFF

J: TRBJ2-7
size: NA
V: TRBV14
D: TRBD2
DNA: TGTGCCGGCGGCCAACTAGCGGGAGCAGGGCAGTACTTC
CDR3: CAGGQLAGAGQYF

J: TRBJ2-5
size: NA
V: TRBV4-1
D: NA
DNA: TGCGCCAGCAGCCGAGATAGGACTACCGGCCAAGAGACCCAGTATTTC
CDR3: CASSRDRTTGQETQYF

J: TRBJ2-1
size: many
V: TRBV12-3/TRBV12-4
D: TRBD2
DNA: TGTGCCAGCAGTTTAGGGTCTAGCGGGAGCAATGAGCAGTTCTTC
CDR3: CASSLGSSGSNEQFF

J: TRBJ2-7
size: NA
V: TRBV9
D: NA
DNA: TGTGCCAGCAGCCCCGTCCCCCTAGCTTCCTACGAGCACTACTTC
CDR3: CASSPVPLASYEHYF

J: TRBJ2-2
size: NA
V: TRBV11-3
D: TRBD1
DNA: TGTGCAAGCAGCCCTAGGGGGGACAGGGGGAAGCTGTTTTTT
CDR3: CASSPRGDRGKLFF

J: TRBJ1-1
size: NA
V: TRBV7-8
D: NA
DNA: TGTGCCTGCAGCTTCACCGACCAGGTGAACACTGAAGCTTTCTTT
CDR3: CACSFTDQVNTEAFF

J: TRBJ1-5
size: few
V: TRBV28
D: NA
DNA: TGTGCCAGCAGCCCCTCCCTAAAACAGCGGGCTGGCAATCAGCCCCAGCATTTT
CDR3: CASSPSLKQRAGNQPQHF

J: TRBJ1-5
size: NA
V: TRBV28
D: TRBD1
DNA: TGTGCCAGCAGTTTACGGAGGGGCAGGGGGCATAGGAGCAATCAGCCCCAGCATTTT
CDR3: CASSLRRGRGHRSNQPQHF

J: TRBJ2-6
size: many
V: TRBV6-6
D: NA
DNA: TGTGCCAGCGGGGCAGCCGTCTCTGGGGCCAACGTCCTGACTTTC
CDR3: CASGAAVSGANVLTF

J: TRBJ2-6
size: NA
V: TRBV11-2
D: TRBD1
DNA: TGTGCCAGCGGCTTAGGGGGCGCAGGGGTCAATGTCCTGACTTTC
CDR3: CASGLGGAGVNVLTF

J: TRBJ2-3
size: NA
V: TRBV18
D: TRBD1
DNA: TGTGCCAGCTCGTCACAGGGGGTCAAGGGAGATACGCAGTATTTT
CDR3: CASSSQGVKGDTQYF

J: TRBJ2-3
size: NA
V: TRBV11-2
D: NA
DNA: TGCGCCAGCAGCACCCTGGTTGCAGATGCGCAGTATTTT
CDR3: CASSTLVADAQYF

J: TRBJ2-7
size: NA
V: TRBV11-2
D: NA
DNA: TGTGCCAGCAGCCAACACTCGGGGGCTAGCAACTATGAGCAGTACTTC
CDR3: CASSQHSGASNYEQYF

J: TRBJ1-5
size: many
V: TRBV4-1
D: TRBD1
DNA: TGCGCCAGCAGTCTAGAACAGGGGTGGCAGCCCCAGCATTTT
CDR3: CASSLEQGWQPQHF

J: TRBJ1-3
size: many
V: TRBV6-6
D: NA
DNA: TGTGCCAGCAGCTATGGGGCTGGAAACACCATATATTTT
CDR3: CASSYGAGNTIYF

J: TRBJ1-1
size: NA
V: TRBV29-1
D: NA
DNA: TGTAGCGAAGGGGATAAAGCTTTCTTT
CDR3: CSEGDKAFF

J: TRBJ2-7
size: NA
V: TRBV11-3
D: TRBD2
DNA: TGTGCCAGCAGCTCACCGGGACTAGCGGAGGGCCAATACGAACAGTACTTC
CDR3: CASSSPGLAEGQYEQYF

J: TRBJ2-1
size: NA
V: TRBV28
D: NA
DNA: TGTGCCAGCAGCGCCCGGGGGACTGCCTACAATGAGCAGTTCTTC
CDR3: CASSARGTAYNEQFF

J: TRBJ2-1
size: few
V: TRBV7-7
D: NA
DNA: TGTGCTAGCAGCTTAGGTTACAGCGGAGGCAATGAGCAGTTCTTC
CDR3: CASSLGYSGGNEQFF

J: TRBJ1-2
size: many
V: TRBV28
D: NA
DNA: TGTGCCAGCAGTTTACTCAACAAGAACTATGGCTACACCTTC
CDR3: CASSLLNKNYGYTF

J: TRBJ2-3
size: NA
V: TRBV7-8
D: NA
DNA: TGTGCCAGCAGCCGAAACAGGGTCCGCTCTAGCACAGATACGCAGTATTTT
CDR3: CASSRNRVRSSTDTQYF

J: TRBJ1-2
size: NA
V: TRBV11-3
D: TRBD1
DNA: TGTGCCAGCAGCCCTGACAGGGCTAACTATGACTACACCTTC
CDR3: CASSPDRANYDYTF

J: TRBJ2-5
size: NA
V: TRBV11-2
D: NA
DNA: TGTGCCAGCAACTTTATAGAGACGCAGTACTTC
CDR3: CASNFIETQYF

J: TRBJ2-2
size: NA
V: TRBV11-1
D: NA
DNA: TGTGCCAGCAGCCCAGGACAGTGGTTCACCGGGGAGCTGTTATTT
CDR3: CASSPGQWFTGELLF

J: TRBJ1-2
size: NA
V: TRBV5-1
D: NA
DNA: TGCGCCAGCAGCTTGGCCGGCAGGGTGCATGGCTACACCTTC
CDR3: CASSLAGRVHGYTF

J: TRBJ2-5
size: NA
V: TRBV7-9
D: TRBD2
DNA: TGTGCCAGCAGCTTGGCTAGCGGGAGAGGGGAGACCCAGTACTTC
CDR3: CASSLASGRGETQYF

J: TRBJ1-2
size: NA
V: TRBV11-2
D: NA
DNA: TGTGCCAGCAGCTTATGGAGTTGCTACACCTTC
CDR3: CASSLWSCYTF

J: TRBJ1-2
size: NA
V: TRBV5-4
D: NA
DNA: TGTGCCAGCAGTTTGTATGCGGGAACTAACTATGGCTACACCTTC
CDR3: CASSLYAGTNYGYTF

J: TRBJ2-2
size: NA
V: TRBV30
D: TRBD1
DNA: TGTGCCTGGAACCTCGGACAGGCACCAGGGGAGCTGTTTTTT
CDR3: CAWNLGQAPGELFF

J: TRBJ1-6
size: many
V: TRBV10-3
D: NA
DNA: TGTGCCATCCACCCCGATCGGGATTCACCCCTCCACTTT
CDR3: CAIHPDRDSPLHF

J: TRBJ1-2
size: many
V: TRBV28
D: TRBD1
DNA: TGTGCCAGCAGTTGGCCCGGGACAGGGGAGGGCTACACCTTC
CDR3: CASSWPGTGEGYTF

J: TRBJ2-5
size: once
V: TRBV14
D: NA
DNA: TGTGCCAGCAGCCAAGATCGCATGGGGGCGCGAAGATCAGAGGCCCAGTACTTC
CDR3: CASSQDRMGARRSEAQYF

J: TRBJ1-2
size: NA
V: TRBV7-8
D: TRBD1
DNA: TGTGCCAGTAACCTAATCCCATTGGGACAGCCAAACTATGGCTACACCTTC
CDR3: CASNLIPLGQPNYGYTF

J: TRBJ2-1
size: NA
V: TRBV11-3
D: TRBD2
DNA: TGTGCCAATAGCTTAGGTATAGCGGGCACCTACAATGAGCAGTTCTTC
CDR3: CANSLGIAGTYNEQFF

J: TRBJ2-1
size: NA
V: TRBV12-3/TRBV12-4
D: TRBD2
DNA: TGTACCAGCAGTAACCTGAGAGGACTAGCGTCTAATGAGCAGATCTTC
CDR3: CTSSNLRGLASNEQIF

J: TRBJ1-5
size: many
V: TRBV5-5
D: NA
DNA: TGTGCCAGCAGCGCACTAACTAATAGCAATCAGCCCCAGCATTTT
CDR3: CASSALTNSNQPQHF

J: TRBJ2-1
size: many
V: TRBV6-1
D: NA
DNA: TGTGCCAGCAGTGAGATGCTCTACAATGAGCAGTTCTTC
CDR3: CASSEMLYNEQFF

J: TRBJ2-1
size: NA
V: TRBV12-3/TRBV12-4
D: TRBD2
DNA: TGTGCCAGCATACATGGCGGGAGGTCCTACACTGAGCAGTTCTTC
CDR3: CASIHGGRSYTEQFF

J: TRBJ1-2
size: many
V: TRBV5-6
D: NA
DNA: TGTGCCAGCAGCTTGCGTGAGCTGTCCTATGGCTACACCTTC
CDR3: CASSLRELSYGYTF

J: TRBJ2-2
size: few
V: TRBV5-1
D: TRBD1
DNA: TGCGCCAGCAGCTCCGACAGGGCGGGCACCGGGGAGCTGTTTTTT
CDR3: CASSSDRAGTGELFF